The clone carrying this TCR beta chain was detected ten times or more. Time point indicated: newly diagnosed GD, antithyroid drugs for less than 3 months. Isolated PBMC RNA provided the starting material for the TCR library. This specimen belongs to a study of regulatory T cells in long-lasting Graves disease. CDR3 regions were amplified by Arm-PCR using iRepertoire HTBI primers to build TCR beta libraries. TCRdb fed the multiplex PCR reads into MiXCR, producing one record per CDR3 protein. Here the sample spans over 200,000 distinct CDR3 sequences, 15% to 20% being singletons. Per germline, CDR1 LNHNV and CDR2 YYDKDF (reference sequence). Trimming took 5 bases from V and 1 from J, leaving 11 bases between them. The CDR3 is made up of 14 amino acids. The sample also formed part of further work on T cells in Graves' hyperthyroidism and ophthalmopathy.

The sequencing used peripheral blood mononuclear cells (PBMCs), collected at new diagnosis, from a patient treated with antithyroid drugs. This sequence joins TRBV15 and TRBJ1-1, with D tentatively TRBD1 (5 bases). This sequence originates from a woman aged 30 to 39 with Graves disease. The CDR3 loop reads CATSVQAANTEAFF. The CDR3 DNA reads TGTGCCACCAGCGTACAGGCGGCGAACACTGAAGCTTTCTTT.